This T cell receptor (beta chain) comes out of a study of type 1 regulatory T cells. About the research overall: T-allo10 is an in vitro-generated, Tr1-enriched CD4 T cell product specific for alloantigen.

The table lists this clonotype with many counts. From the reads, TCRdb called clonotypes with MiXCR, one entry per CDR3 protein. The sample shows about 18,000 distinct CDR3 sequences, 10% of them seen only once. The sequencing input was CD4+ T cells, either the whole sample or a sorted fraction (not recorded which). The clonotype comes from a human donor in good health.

The DNA of the CDR3 is TGTGCCAGCAGTTCCTTAAGCGGGAGGTTCCCAGATACGCAGTATTTT. Its protein product is CASSSLSGRFPDTQYF. V and J are TRBV27 and TRBJ2-3; 9 nucleotides agree with TRBD2. The CDR3 length is 16 residues. The trim removed 4 bases at V and 4 bases at J, leaving 9 bases unmatched. Germline V gives CDR1 MNHEY, CDR2 SMNVEV (reference sequence).